This entry lists 6 T cell receptor beta chains sequenced from one sample in a study of blood T cell repertoires in COVID-19. Generated by immunoSEQ multiplex PCR, the TCRdb table keeps only in-frame clones and is missing some. The sample comprises about 72,000 clones, more than 75% of which are singletons, and around 20% rests with the top ten. The sequencing input was peripheral blood. The receptors come from a human donor in a cohort sampled during active COVID-19.

V and J are TRBV7-2 and TRBJ1-1; TRBD1 aligns across 7 bases. Germline lookup yields CDR1 SGHTA and CDR2 FQGNSA. The V segment lost 5 bases and the J segment 1 base; nucleotides outside the gene matches: 7. The CDR3 is 15 residues long. The CDR3 DNA follows: TGTGCCAGCAGCCCTAGACAGGGACCGAACACTGAAGCTTTCTTT. Translation: CASSPRQGPNTEAFF.

CDR3 nucleotide sequence: TGTGCCAGCACCAAGGACAGTTCCTACGAGCAGTACTTC. Protein product: CASTKDSSYEQYF. This chain connects TRBV5-4 to TRBJ2-7, with a possible D match to TRBD1 (6 bases). CDR1 and CDR2 from the germline V gene are SGHNT and YYREEE (reference sequence). V gave up 6 bases and J gave up 1 base, with 11 bases separating them. The CDR3 consists of 13 residues.

This rearrangement joins TRBV27 to TRBJ2-5, with 7 bases matching TRBD1. V dropped 2 bases and J dropped 5; count of bases not matched to a gene: 8. This CDR3 is 15 amino acids long. The germline V gene has CDR1 MNHEY and CDR2 SMNVEV (reference sequence). This CDR3 reads CASSLGQATWETQYF. The CDR3 DNA follows: TGTGCCAGCAGTTTAGGACAGGCGACCTGGGAGACCCAGTACTTC.

The rearrangement uses TRBV4-1 and TRBJ2-7; the D gene is possibly TRBD2 (5 bases). V lost 4 bases and J lost 2, with 9 bases in between. Germline-derived CDR1 and CDR2 are MGHRA and YSYEKL. This CDR3 is 13 amino acids long. The CDR3 DNA follows: TGCGCCAGCAGCCCCGGGGTACCCTACGAGCAGTACTTC. Residues: CASSPGVPYEQYF.

J is TRBJ2-1 and V is TRBV6-5, with D perhaps TRBD2 (6 bases). Germline CDR1 and CDR2: MNHEY and SVGAGI. Trimming left V 5 bases short and J 15 bases short, with 20 bases between. The CDR3 covers 13 residues. The chain's CDR3 is CASSRATEGRRFF. In DNA form, the CDR3 reads TGTGCCAGCAGTAGGGCGACGGAGGGGCGGAGGTTCTTC.

The chain couples TRBV19 to TRBJ1-4; unclear D gene. CDR3 length: 14 amino acids. Germline V gene lookup returns CDR1 LNHDA and CDR2 SQIVND (reference sequence). V shed 5 bases and J shed 5 bases, with 12 bases lying between them. The CDR3 loop reads CASSLTGINEKLFF. In DNA form, the CDR3 reads TGTGCCAGTAGTCTCACGGGTATCAATGAAAAACTGTTTTTT.